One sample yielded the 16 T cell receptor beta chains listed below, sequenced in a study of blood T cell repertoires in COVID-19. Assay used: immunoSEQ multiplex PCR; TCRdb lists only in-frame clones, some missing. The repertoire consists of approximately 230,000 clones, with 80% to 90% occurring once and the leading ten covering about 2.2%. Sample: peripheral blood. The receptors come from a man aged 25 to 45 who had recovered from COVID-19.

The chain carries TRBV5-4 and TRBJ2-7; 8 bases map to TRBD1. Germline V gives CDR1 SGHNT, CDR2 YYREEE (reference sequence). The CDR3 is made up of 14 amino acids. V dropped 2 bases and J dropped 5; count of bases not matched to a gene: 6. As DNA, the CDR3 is TGTGCCAGCAGCTTCGACAGGGGATCCCACGAGCAGTACTTC. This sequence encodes CASSFDRGSHEQYF.

CDR3 in amino acids: CASSLSYRANQPQHF. The CDR3 DNA sequence: TGTGCCAGCAGCCTTAGTTACAGGGCTAATCAGCCCCAGCATTTT. The V call is TRBV9, the J call TRBJ1-5, with D tentatively TRBD1 (6 bases). CDR1 and CDR2 from the germline V gene are SGDLS and YYNGEE. This CDR3 spans 15 amino acids. With 4 bases removed from V and 4 bases from J, the gap between germline ends came to 15 bases.

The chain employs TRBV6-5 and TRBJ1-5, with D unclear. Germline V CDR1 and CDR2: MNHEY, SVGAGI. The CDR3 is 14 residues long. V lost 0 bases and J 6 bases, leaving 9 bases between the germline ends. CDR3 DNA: TGTGCCAGCAGTTACTCGATCGGGAGTCAGCCCCAGCATTTT. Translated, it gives CASSYSIGSQPQHF.

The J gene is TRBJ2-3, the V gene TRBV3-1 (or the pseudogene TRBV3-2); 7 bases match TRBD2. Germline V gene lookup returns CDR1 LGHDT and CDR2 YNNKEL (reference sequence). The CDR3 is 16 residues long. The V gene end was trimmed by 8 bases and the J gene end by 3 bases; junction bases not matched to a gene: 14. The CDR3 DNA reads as TGTGCCAGCCATGGGAGGACGGGGGGAGGTACAGATACGCAGTATTTT. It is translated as CASHGRTGGGTDTQYF.

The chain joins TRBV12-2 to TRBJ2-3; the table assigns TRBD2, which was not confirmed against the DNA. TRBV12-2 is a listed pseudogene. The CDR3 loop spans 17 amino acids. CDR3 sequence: CASRLEGPSGGTDTQYF. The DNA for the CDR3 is TGTGCAAGTCGCTTAGAAGGCCCTAGCGGGGGCACAGATACGCAGTATTTT.

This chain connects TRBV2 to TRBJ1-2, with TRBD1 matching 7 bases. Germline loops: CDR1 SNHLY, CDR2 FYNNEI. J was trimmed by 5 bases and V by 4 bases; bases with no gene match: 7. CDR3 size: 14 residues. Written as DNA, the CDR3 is TGTGCCAGCAGTGGGGACAGCCAGTCGTATGGCTACACCTTC. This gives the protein CASSGDSQSYGYTF.

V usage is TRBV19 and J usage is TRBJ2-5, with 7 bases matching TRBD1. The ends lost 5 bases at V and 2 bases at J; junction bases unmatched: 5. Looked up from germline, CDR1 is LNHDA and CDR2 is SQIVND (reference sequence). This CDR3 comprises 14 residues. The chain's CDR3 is CASSWDSSQETQYF. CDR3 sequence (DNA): TGTGCCAGTAGTTGGGACAGCTCACAAGAGACCCAGTACTTC.

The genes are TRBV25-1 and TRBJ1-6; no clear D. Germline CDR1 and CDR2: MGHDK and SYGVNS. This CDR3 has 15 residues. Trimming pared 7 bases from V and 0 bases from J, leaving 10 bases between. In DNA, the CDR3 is TGTGCCAGCACCCCACACAGCTCCTATAATTCACCCCTCCACTTT. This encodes CASTPHSSYNSPLHF. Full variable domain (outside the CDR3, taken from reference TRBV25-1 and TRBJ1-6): EADIYQTPRYLVIGTGKKITLECSQTMGHDKMYWYQQDPGMELHLIHYSYGVNSTEKGDLSSESTVSRIRTEHFPLTLESARPSHTSQYLCASTPHSSYNSPLHFGNGTRLTVT.

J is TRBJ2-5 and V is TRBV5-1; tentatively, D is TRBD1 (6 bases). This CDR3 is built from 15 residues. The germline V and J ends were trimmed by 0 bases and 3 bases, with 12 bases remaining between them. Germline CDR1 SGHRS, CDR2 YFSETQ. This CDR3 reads CASSLEQGREETQYF. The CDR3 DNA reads TGCGCCAGCAGCTTGGAACAGGGCCGGGAAGAGACCCAGTACTTC.

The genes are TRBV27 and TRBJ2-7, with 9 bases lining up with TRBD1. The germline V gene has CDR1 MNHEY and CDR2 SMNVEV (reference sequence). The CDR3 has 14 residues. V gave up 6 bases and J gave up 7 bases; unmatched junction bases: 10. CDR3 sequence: CASRRDRGTGEQYF. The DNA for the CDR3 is TGTGCCAGCAGGCGTGACAGGGGGACGGGAGAGCAGTACTTC.

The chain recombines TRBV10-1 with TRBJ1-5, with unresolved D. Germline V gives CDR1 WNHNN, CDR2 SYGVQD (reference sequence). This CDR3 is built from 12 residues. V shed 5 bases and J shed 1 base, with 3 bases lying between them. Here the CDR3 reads CASSQSNQPQHF. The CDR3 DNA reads TGCGCCAGCAGTCAGAGCAATCAGCCCCAGCATTTT.

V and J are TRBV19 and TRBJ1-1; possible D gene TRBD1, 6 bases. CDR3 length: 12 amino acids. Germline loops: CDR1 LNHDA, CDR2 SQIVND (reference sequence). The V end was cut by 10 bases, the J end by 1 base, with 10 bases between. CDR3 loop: CAISQGNTEAFF. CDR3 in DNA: TGTGCCATCTCACAGGGGAACACTGAAGCTTTCTTT.

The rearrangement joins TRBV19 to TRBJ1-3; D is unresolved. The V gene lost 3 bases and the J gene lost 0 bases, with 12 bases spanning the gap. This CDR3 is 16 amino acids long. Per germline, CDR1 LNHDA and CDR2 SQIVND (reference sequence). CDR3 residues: CASSIGFRSSGNTIYF. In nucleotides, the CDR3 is TGTGCCAGTAGTATCGGGTTCCGGAGCTCTGGAAACACCATATATTTT.

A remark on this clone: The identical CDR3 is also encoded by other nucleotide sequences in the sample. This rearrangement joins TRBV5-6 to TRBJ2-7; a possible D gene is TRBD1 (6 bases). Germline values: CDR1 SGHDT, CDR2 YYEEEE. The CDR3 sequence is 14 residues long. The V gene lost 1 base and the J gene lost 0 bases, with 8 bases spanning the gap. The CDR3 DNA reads TGTGCCAGCAGCTTGCTGGACAGCTCCTACGAGCAGTACTTC. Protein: CASSLLDSSYEQYF.

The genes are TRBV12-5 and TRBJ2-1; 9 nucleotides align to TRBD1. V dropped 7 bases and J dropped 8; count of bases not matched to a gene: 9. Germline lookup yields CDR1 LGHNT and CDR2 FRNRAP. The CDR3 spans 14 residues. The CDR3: CASVPGQGFDEQFF. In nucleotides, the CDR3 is TGTGCTAGTGTTCCGGGACAGGGATTCGATGAGCAGTTCTTC. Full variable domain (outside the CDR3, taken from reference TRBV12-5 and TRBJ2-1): DARVTQTPRHKVTEMGQEVTMRCQPILGHNTVFWYRQTMMQGLELLAYFRNRAPLDDSGMPKDRFSAEMPDATLATLKIQPSEPRDSAVYFCASVPGQGFDEQFFGPGTRLTVL.

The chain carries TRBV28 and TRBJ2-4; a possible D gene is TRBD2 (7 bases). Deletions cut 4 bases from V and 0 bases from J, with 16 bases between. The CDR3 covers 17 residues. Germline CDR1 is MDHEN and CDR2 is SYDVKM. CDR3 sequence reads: CASSSTTGGRAKNIQYF. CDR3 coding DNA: TGTGCCAGCAGTTCAACGACGGGGGGCAGAGCCAAAAACATTCAGTACTTC.